A single sample is the source of the 26 T cell receptor beta chains below, sequenced in a study of blood T cell repertoires in COVID-19. Some clones are missing from TCRdb's copy, which holds only in-frame ones; the method was immunoSEQ multiplex PCR. The sample has about 38,000 clones, just under 75% seen once. The sample taken for sequencing was peripheral blood. The receptors were sampled from a man between 65 and 85 years old with COVID-19, enrolled during active disease.

In this sample, this clone turned up once. The rearrangement uses TRBV6-5 and TRBJ1-5; 10 bases fit TRBD1. Germline loops: CDR1 MNHEY, CDR2 SVGAGI. This CDR3 has 13 amino acids. J gave up 10 bases and V 5 bases, and 5 bases lay outside the gene matches. CDR3 DNA sequence: TGTGCCAGCAGTCCGGACAGGGGGGGTCCCCAGCATTTT. Amino acids: CASSPDRGGPQHF.

This rearrangement joins TRBV9 to TRBJ2-3; D ambiguous. Trimming left V 3 bases short and J 5 bases short, with 4 bases between. CDR3 length: 11 residues. Germline V lookup: CDR1 SGDLS, CDR2 YYNGEE. Here the CDR3 reads CASSAGDTQYF. The CDR3 DNA follows: TGTGCCAGCAGCGCGGGAGATACGCAGTATTTT. Combining the CDR3 with reference TRBV9 and TRBJ2-3 gives the whole variable domain DSGVTQTPKHLITATGQRVTLRCSPRSGDLSVYWYQQSLDQGLQFLIQYYNGEERAKGNILERFSAQQFPDLHSELNLSSLELGDSALYFCASSAGDTQYFGPGTRLTVL.

The chain employs TRBV9 and TRBJ1-1; 10 positions match TRBD1. CDR1 is SGDLS and CDR2 is YYNGEE in the germline V gene. Losses at the gene ends were 3 bases for V and 2 bases for J; bases not matched to a gene: 7. The CDR3 contains 16 residues. The CDR3 loop is CASSEGDRGLNTEAFF. The CDR3 DNA sequence: TGTGCCAGCAGCGAGGGGGACAGGGGACTTAACACTGAAGCTTTCTTT.

This clone was counted between two and nine times. This rearrangement joins TRBV7-2 to TRBJ2-1; tentative D call: TRBD1 (6 bases). Between the trimmed V and J ends, which lost 8 bases and 2 bases, there was a span of 7 bases. The CDR3 length is 12 residues. From germline, CDR1 is SGHTA and CDR2 FQGNSA. The CDR3 reads CASRTAYNEQFF. CDR3 in DNA: TGTGCCAGCCGGACAGCCTACAATGAGCAGTTCTTC.

The chain joins TRBV5-1 to TRBJ1-2, with 8 bases aligning to TRBD1. Germline V gene data show CDR1 as SGHRS and CDR2 as YFSETQ. Unmatched junction bases numbered 15, after V lost 1 base and J lost 4 bases. The CDR3 loop spans 18 amino acids. DNA for the CDR3: TGCGCCAGCAGCTTGATGGGACAGGACTTACACCCCTTCTATGGCTACACCTTC. Translation gives CASSLMGQDLHPFYGYTF.

This chain connects TRBV29-1 to TRBJ2-1; 9 nucleotides agree with TRBD1. CDR1 is SQVTM, CDR2 ANQGSEA, per germline. There are 13 residues in the CDR3. After removal of 4 bases from V and 6 bases from J, the junction contained 4 bases not matched to a gene. The CDR3 nucleotides are TGCAGCGTTGCGACAGGGGGGGGCAATGAGCAGTTCTTC. Encoded protein: CSVATGGGNEQFF.

This sequence joins TRBV6-2 or TRBV6-3 and TRBJ1-1; D remains unclear. The germline V gene has CDR1 MNHEY and CDR2 SVGEGT. This CDR3 has 13 amino acids. Between the trimmed V and J ends, which lost 5 bases and 6 bases, there was a span of 13 bases. DNA of the CDR3: TGTGCCAGCAGTGCGACTGGCTACTCTGAAGCTTTCTTT. Translation: CASSATGYSEAFF.

This clone was observed a handful of times. The genes are TRBV6-4 and TRBJ1-6; no reliable D call. The V end was cut by 5 bases, the J end by 10 bases, with 12 bases between. CDR1 and CDR2 from the germline V gene are MRHNA and SNTAGT. CDR3 size: 13 residues. Written as DNA, the CDR3 is TGTGCCAGCAGTTTTGAGGGTGGGTCACCCCTCCACTTT. Translating gives CASSFEGGSPLHF.

This CDR3 reads CASSTPTSGVRETQYF. The CDR3 region has the DNA TGTGCCAGCAGCACCCCGACTAGCGGGGTCCGGGAGACCCAGTACTTC. V gene TRBV21-1 combines with J gene TRBJ2-5; TRBD2 was called by the table and not checked on the DNA. TRBV21-1 is reported as a pseudogene. This CDR3 has 16 residues.

About this clone: One end of the junction does not line up with germline, which may come from a read error. The V call is TRBV7-7, the J call TRBJ1-1, with a tentative D call TRBD1 (6 bases). Germline-derived CDR1 and CDR2 are SSHAT and FNYEAQ (reference sequence). CDR3 length equals 14 residues. CDR3 in DNA: TGTGCTAGCAGCCCCCTACAGGGATTCACTGAAGCTTTCTTT. Amino acids: CASSPLQGFTEAFF.

The chain employs TRBV12-3 or TRBV12-4 and TRBJ2-7; D is unclear. The CDR3 contains 13 residues. V shed 4 bases and J shed 2 bases, with 9 bases lying between them. CDR3 residues: CASSSYSTYEQYF. The CDR3 DNA is TGTGCCAGCAGTTCGTACAGCACCTACGAGCAGTACTTC.

By sample share, this clone is medium-sized. The chain has TRBV4-2 and TRBJ1-4; the match to TRBD1 covers 9 bases. The junction had 17 bases not matched to a gene; V was cut back by 1 base and J by 8 bases. Germline V gives CDR1 LGHNA, CDR2 YNFKEQ. CDR3 length equals 19 residues. The CDR3 DNA is TGTGCCAGCAGCCAAGTTGGGCCGGGACAGGGAGGTTTCGGCGAAAAACTGTTTTTT. It translates to CASSQVGPGQGGFGEKLFF.

This chain joins TRBV3-1 (or the pseudogene TRBV3-2) and TRBJ2-2, with 8 bases matching TRBD1. The trim removed 6 bases at V and 4 bases at J, leaving 10 bases unmatched. Germline CDR1 LGHDT, CDR2 YNNKEL (reference sequence). The CDR3 loop spans 16 amino acids. CDR3 sequence: CASSPTGGYSTGELFF. CDR3 nucleotides: TGTGCCAGCAGTCCTACAGGGGGGTACAGCACCGGGGAGCTGTTTTTT.

This clone was seen more than once but under ten times. V usage is TRBV5-4 and J usage is TRBJ2-1; 9 nucleotides align to TRBD2. V was clipped by 3 bases and J by 10 bases; unmatched bases: 8. The CDR3 is 14 amino acids. Germline CDR1 SGHNT, CDR2 YYREEE (reference sequence). The CDR3 loop is CASSSTGLAGEQFF. The CDR3 DNA sequence: TGTGCCAGCAGCTCTACGGGACTAGCAGGAGAGCAGTTCTTC.

This chain links TRBV7-6 with TRBJ1-1; D gene ambiguous. Germline CDR1 is SGHVS and CDR2 is FNYEAQ. The CDR3 spans 12 residues. Trimming left V 4 bases short and J 4 bases short, with 7 bases between. In nucleotides, the CDR3 is TGTGCCAGCAGCTCCGGCGGCACTGAAGCTTTCTTT. Encoded protein: CASSSGGTEAFF.

The J gene is TRBJ2-1, the V gene TRBV11-2, with 11 nucleotides matching TRBD2. V gave up 1 base and J gave up 5 bases; unmatched junction bases: 1. CDR3 length: 15 amino acids. Germline lookup yields CDR1 SGHAT and CDR2 FQNNGV. CDR3 sequence (DNA): TGTGCCAGCAGCTTAGGACTAGCGGGGAACAATGAGCAGTTCTTC. Protein: CASSLGLAGNNEQFF.

This clone was picked up one time. The chain has TRBV20-1 and TRBJ1-2, with a weak D call TRBD1 (6 bases). V dropped 3 bases and J dropped 4 bases, with 12 bases sitting between them. The CDR3 has 13 residues. Germline assignment: CDR1 DFQATT and CDR2 SNEGSKA (reference sequence). CDR3 amino acids: CSASARGGYGYTF. The DNA of the CDR3 is TGCAGTGCTAGTGCGAGGGGGGGCTATGGCTACACCTTC.

This sequence joins TRBV19 and TRBJ2-7, with a possible D match to TRBD2 (6 bases). Germline V gene sequence: CDR1 LNHDA, CDR2 SQIVND (reference sequence). V shed 4 bases and J shed 4 bases, with 17 bases lying between them. The CDR3 totals 15 residues. CDR3 coding DNA: TGTGCCAGTAGTACCGGAGGGTCACCGGGGTACGAGCAGTACTTC. Translation gives CASSTGGSPGYEQYF. The whole variable domain, remainder taken from reference TRBV19 and TRBJ2-7, is DGGITQSPKYLFRKEGQNVTLSCEQNLNHDAMYWYRQDPGQGLRLIYYSQIVNDFQKGDIAEGYSVSREKKESFPLTVTSAQKNPTAFYLCASSTGGSPGYEQYFGPGTRLTVT.

The genes are TRBV6-1 and TRBJ1-2, with a tentative D call TRBD1 (6 bases). The germline V and J ends were trimmed by 2 bases and 7 bases, with 20 bases remaining between them. The germline V gene has CDR1 MNHNS and CDR2 SASEGT. The CDR3 is 16 amino acids. The CDR3 DNA reads TGTGCCAGCAGTGAAATTTGGACGGGGGGCGGTGGTGGCTACACCTTC. It translates to CASSEIWTGGGGGYTF.

The V call is TRBV19, the J call TRBJ1-1; D unresolved. Germline CDR1 is LNHDA and CDR2 is SQIVND (reference sequence). The V and J ends lost 3 bases and 1 base respectively, with 9 bases between them. The CDR3 is 14 amino acids. The CDR3 protein is CASSIGSGNTEAFF. CDR3 in DNA: TGTGCCAGTAGTATTGGATCAGGGAACACTGAAGCTTTCTTT.

The chain employs TRBV6-5 and TRBJ2-6, with TRBD2 matching over 7 bases. Looked up from germline, CDR1 is MNHEY and CDR2 is SVGAGI. The junction had 1 base not matched to a gene; V was cut back by 0 bases and J by 2 bases. The CDR3 is 16 residues long. The CDR3 sequence is CASSYSGGAGANVLTF. The CDR3 DNA is TGTGCCAGCAGTTACTCTGGGGGGGCTGGGGCCAACGTCCTGACTTTC.

This sequence joins TRBV6-6 and TRBJ1-1, with a weak D call TRBD1 (6 bases). CDR1 is MNHNY and CDR2 is SVGAGI in the germline V gene (reference sequence). This CDR3 comprises 15 residues. Trimming cost V 6 bases and J 1 base, with 15 bases left between them. CDR3 protein: CASSVGAAPNTEAFF. For the CDR3, the DNA is TGTGCCAGCAGCGTGGGGGCGGCTCCGAACACTGAAGCTTTCTTT.

V is TRBV20-1 and J is TRBJ1-2; 9 bases agree with TRBD1. In germline, CDR1 is DFQATT, CDR2 SNEGSKA (reference sequence). This CDR3 spans 11 amino acids. Trimming cost V 5 bases and J 7 bases; bases outside gene matches: 2. As DNA, the CDR3 is TGCAGTGCTTGGACAGGGGTTGGCTACACCTTC. This gives the protein CSAWTGVGYTF.

The rearrangement joins TRBV5-1 to TRBJ2-3, with a possible D match to TRBD2 (6 bases). The CDR3 has 16 residues. V dropped 6 bases and J dropped 4 bases, with 21 bases sitting between them. Germline CDR1 is SGHRS and CDR2 is YFSETQ. CDR3 nucleotides: TGCGCCAGCACCCCGAATACGGGGAGGATTGCAGATACGCAGTATTTT. Translation: CASTPNTGRIADTQYF.

The J gene is TRBJ2-7, the V gene TRBV18; 7 positions match TRBD1. From germline, CDR1 is KGHSH and CDR2 LQKENI. The CDR3 totals 13 residues. Trimming took 6 bases from V and 6 from J; bases not matched to a gene: 8. The CDR3 nucleotides are TGTGCCAGCTCGTCTACAGGGGCCGGCGAGCAGTACTTC. This gives the protein CASSSTGAGEQYF. The whole variable domain, filled in from reference TRBV18 and TRBJ2-7, reads NAGVMQNPRHLVRRRGQEARLRCSPMKGHSHVYWYRQLPEEGLKFMVYLQKENIIDESGMPKERFSAEFPKEGPSILRIQQVVRGDSAAYFCASSSTGAGEQYFGPGTRLTVT.

The gene calls are TRBV6-5 and TRBJ2-2, with 10 bases lining up with TRBD2. Germline V gene sequence: CDR1 MNHEY, CDR2 SVGAGI. J was trimmed by 4 bases and V by 0 bases; bases with no gene match: 2. The CDR3 contains 16 residues. The DNA of the CDR3 is TGTGCCAGCAGTTACTCCGCTAGCGGGGGCACCGGGGAGCTGTTTTTT. This gives the protein CASSYSASGGTGELFF.